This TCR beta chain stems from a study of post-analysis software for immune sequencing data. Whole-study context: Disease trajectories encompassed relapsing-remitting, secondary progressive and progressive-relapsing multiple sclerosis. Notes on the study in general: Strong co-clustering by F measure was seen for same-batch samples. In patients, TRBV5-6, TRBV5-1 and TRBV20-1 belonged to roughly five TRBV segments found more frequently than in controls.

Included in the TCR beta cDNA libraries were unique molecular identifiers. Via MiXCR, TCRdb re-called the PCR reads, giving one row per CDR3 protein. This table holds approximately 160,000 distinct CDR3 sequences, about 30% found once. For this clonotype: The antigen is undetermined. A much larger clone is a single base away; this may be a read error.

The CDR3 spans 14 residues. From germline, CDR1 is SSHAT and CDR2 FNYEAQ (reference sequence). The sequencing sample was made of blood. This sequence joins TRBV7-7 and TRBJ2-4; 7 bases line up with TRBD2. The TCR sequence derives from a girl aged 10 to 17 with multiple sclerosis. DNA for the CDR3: TGTGCTAGCAGCCAAAGCGGGATACTGGGGGAGCAGTACTTC. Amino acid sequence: CASSQSGILGEQYF.